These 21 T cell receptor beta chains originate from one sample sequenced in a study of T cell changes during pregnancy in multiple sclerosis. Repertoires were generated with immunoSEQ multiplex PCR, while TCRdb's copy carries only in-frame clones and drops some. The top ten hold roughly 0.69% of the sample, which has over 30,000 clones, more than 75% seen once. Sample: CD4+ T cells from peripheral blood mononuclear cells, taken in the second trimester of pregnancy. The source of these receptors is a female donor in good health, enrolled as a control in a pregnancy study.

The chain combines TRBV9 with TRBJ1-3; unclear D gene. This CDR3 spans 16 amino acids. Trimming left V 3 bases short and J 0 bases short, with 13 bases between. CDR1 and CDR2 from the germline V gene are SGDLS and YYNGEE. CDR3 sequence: CASSAGLSSSGNTIYF. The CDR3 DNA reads TGTGCCAGCAGCGCCGGACTGTCCTCCTCTGGAAACACCATATATTTT.

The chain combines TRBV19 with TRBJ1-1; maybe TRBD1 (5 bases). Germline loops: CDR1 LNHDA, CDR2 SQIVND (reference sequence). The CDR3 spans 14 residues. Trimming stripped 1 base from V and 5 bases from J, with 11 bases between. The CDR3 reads CASSIVWTSTEAFF. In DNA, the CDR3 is TGTGCCAGTAGTATAGTATGGACATCGACTGAAGCTTTCTTT. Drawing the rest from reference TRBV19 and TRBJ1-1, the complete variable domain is DGGITQSPKYLFRKEGQNVTLSCEQNLNHDAMYWYRQDPGQGLRLIYYSQIVNDFQKGDIAEGYSVSREKKESFPLTVTSAQKNPTAFYLCASSIVWTSTEAFFGQGTRLTVV.

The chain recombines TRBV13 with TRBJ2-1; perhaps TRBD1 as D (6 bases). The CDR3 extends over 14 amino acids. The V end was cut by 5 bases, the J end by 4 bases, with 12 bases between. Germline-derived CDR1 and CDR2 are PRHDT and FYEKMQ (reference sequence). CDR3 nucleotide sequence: TGTGCCAGCAGCCGTGGACAGATGTACAATGAGCAGTTCTTC. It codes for CASSRGQMYNEQFF.

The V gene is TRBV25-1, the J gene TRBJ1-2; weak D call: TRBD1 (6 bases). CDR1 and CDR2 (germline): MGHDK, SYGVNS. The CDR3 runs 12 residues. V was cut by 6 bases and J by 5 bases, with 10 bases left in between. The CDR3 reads CASRTGGYGYTF. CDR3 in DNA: TGTGCCAGCAGGACAGGCGGGTATGGCTACACCTTC.

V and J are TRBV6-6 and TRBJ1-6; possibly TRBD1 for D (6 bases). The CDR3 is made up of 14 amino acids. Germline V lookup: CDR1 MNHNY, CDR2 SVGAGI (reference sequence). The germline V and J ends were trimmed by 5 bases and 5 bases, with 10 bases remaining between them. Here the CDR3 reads CASSRQENNSPLHF. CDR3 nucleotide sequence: TGTGCCAGCAGTCGACAGGAGAATAATTCACCCCTCCACTTT.

The CDR3 region has the DNA TGTGCCAGCAGCTCCCTAAGAAGGAACACCGGGGAGCTGTTTTTT. Protein product: CASSSLRRNTGELFF. The chain employs TRBV6-5 and TRBJ2-2, with unresolved D. The V end lost 6 bases, the J end lost 1 base, and 12 bases lay between the germline ends. The CDR3 has 15 amino acids. CDR1 is MNHEY, CDR2 SVGAGI, per germline.

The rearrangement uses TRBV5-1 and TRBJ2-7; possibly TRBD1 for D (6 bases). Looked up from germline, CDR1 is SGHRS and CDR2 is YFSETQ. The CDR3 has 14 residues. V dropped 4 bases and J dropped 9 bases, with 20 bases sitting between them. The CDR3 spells CASSPDYTTGWQYF. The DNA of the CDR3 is TGCGCCAGCAGCCCTGACTATACTACAGGGTGGCAGTACTTC.

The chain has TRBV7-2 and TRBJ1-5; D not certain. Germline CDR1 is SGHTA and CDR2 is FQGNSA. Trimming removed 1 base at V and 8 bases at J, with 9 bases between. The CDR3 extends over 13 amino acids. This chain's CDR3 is CASSLGSGKPQHF. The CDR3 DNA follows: TGTGCCAGCAGCTTAGGTAGCGGGAAGCCCCAGCATTTT.

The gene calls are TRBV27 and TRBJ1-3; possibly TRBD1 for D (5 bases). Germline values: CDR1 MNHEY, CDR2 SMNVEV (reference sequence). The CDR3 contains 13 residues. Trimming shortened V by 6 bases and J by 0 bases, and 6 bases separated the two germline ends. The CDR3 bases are TGTGCCAGCAGAGACAGCTCTGGAAACACCATATATTTT. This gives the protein CASRDSSGNTIYF.

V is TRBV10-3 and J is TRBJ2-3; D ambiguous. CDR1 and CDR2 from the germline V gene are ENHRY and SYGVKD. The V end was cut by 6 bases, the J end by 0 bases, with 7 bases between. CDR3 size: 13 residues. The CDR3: CAIRGRSTDTQYF. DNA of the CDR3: TGTGCCATCAGGGGCAGGAGCACAGATACGCAGTATTTT.

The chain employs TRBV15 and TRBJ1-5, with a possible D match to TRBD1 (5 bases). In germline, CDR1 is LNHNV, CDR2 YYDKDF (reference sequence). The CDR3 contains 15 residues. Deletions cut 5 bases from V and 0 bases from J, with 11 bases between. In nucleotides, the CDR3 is TGTGCCACCAGCGTCGGGGGGTATAGCAATCAGCCCCAGCATTTT. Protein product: CATSVGGYSNQPQHF.

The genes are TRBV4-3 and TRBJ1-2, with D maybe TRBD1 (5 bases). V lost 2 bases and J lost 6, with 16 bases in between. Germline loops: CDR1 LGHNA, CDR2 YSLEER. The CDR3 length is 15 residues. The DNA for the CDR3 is TGCGCCAGCAGCCAAAATCGGGGGAACATTAATGGCTACACCTTC. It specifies CASSQNRGNINGYTF.

This chain's CDR3 is CAWRGLDYGYTF. The CDR3 bases are TGTGCCTGGAGGGGACTGGACTATGGCTACACCTTC. The V call is TRBV30, the J call TRBJ1-2, with D perhaps matching TRBD1 (5 bases). This CDR3 is built from 12 residues. V lost 3 bases and J lost 3, with 8 bases in between. CDR1 is GTSNPN and CDR2 is SVGIG in the germline V gene (reference sequence).

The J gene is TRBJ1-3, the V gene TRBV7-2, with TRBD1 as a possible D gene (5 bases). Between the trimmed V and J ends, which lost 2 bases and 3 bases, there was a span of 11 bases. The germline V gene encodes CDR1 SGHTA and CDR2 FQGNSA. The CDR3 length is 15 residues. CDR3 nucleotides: TGTGCCAGCAGCTTACGCCAGGGAGGTGGAAACACCATATATTTT. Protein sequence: CASSLRQGGGNTIYF.

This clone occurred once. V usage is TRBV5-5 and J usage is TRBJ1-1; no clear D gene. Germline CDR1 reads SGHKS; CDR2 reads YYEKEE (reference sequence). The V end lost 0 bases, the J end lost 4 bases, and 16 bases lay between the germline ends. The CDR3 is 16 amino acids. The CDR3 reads CASSLESGRKSTEAFF. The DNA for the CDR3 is TGTGCCAGCAGCTTGGAGTCAGGAAGAAAGTCCACTGAAGCTTTCTTT.

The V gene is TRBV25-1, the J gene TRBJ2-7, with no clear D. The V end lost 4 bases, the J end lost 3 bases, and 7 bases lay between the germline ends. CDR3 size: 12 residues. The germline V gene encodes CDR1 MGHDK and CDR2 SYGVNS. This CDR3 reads CASSGESYEQYF. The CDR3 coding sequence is TGTGCCAGCAGTGGAGAGAGCTACGAGCAGTACTTC.

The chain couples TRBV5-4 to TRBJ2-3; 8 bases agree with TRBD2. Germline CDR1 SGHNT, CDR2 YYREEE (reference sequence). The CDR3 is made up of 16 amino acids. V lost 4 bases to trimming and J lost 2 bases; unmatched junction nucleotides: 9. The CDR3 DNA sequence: TGTGCCAGCAGCCCCGTAGCGGGGAGCTACACAGATACGCAGTATTTT. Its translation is CASSPVAGSYTDTQYF.

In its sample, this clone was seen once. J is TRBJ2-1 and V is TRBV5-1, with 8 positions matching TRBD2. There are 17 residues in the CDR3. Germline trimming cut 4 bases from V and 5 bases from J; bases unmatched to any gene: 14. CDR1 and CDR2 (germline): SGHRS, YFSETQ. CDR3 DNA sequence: TGCGCCAGCAGCGTGGACTTTGGGGCGGGGGGTAACAATGAGCAGTTCTTC. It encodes CASSVDFGAGGNNEQFF.

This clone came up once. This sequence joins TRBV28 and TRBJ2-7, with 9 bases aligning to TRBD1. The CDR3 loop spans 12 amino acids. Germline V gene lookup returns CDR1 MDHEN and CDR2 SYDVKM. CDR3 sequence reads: CAGQGTGYEQYF. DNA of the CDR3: TGTGCAGGACAGGGGACAGGCTACGAGCAGTACTTC.

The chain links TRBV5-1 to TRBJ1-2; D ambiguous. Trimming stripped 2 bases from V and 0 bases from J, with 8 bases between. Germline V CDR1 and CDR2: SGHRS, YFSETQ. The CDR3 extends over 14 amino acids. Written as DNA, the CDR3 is TGCGCCAGCAGCTTTGAGGGAGCTAACTATGGCTACACCTTC. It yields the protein CASSFEGANYGYTF.

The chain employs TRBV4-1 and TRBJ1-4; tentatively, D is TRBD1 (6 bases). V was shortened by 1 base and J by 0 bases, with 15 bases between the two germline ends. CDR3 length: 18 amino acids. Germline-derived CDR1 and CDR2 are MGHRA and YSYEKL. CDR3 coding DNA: TGCGCCAGCAGCCAAGGGTCGGGACACTCATCAACTAATGAAAAACTGTTTTTT. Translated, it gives CASSQGSGHSSTNEKLFF.